This T cell receptor (beta chain) was observed in a study of T cell responses to AZD1222 COVID-19 vaccine. The repertoire was sequenced with immunoSEQ multiplex PCR; TCRdb's copy has only in-frame clones and lacks some. The data contain 54,000 or so clones, about 90% of them singletons. The ends were cut back, 3 bases at V and 7 bases at J, with 8 bases in the middle. This CDR3 has 12 amino acids. Germline CDR1 and CDR2: ENHRY and SYGVKD. This chain joins TRBV10-3 and TRBJ2-3; either TRBD1 or TRBD2 may supply D (5 bases each). The TCR originated in an adult in good health. The sequences come from peripheral blood, collected on day 0 of AZD1222 vaccination. CDR3 loop: CAISEGTNTQYF. The DNA of the CDR3 is TGTGCCATCAGTGAAGGGACCAATACGCAGTATTTT.